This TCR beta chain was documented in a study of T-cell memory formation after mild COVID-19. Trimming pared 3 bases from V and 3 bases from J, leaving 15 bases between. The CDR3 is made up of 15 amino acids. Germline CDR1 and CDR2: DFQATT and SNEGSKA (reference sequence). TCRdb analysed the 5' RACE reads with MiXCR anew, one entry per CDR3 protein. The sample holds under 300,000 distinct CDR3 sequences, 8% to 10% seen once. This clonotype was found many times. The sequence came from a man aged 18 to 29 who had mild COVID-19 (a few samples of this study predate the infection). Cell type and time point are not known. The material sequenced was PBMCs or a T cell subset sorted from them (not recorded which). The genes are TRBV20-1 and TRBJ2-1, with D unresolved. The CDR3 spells CSARFQPSVYNEQFF. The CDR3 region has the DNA TGCAGTGCTAGGTTCCAGCCATCCGTCTACAATGAGCAGTTCTTC.